Listed below are T cell receptor beta chains from one sample, sequenced in a study of early T cells in non-severe SARS-CoV-2 infection. TCRdb passed the 5' RACE reads through MiXCR, listing each CDR3 protein once. Here the sample spans about 48,000 distinct CDR3 sequences, about 7.8% being singletons. Sequencing was performed on whole blood. These receptors came from an adult who was a healthcare worker with PCR-confirmed SARS-CoV-2 infection or an uninfected control (not recorded which). CDR3s include the opening cysteine and the closing phenylalanine or tryptophan. D genes are given only for firm matches. Part of the rows lack a size; the others show once, few, many or a class for expanded clones.

few	TRBV5-1	TRBJ2-7	.	TGCGCCAGCAGCTTGGGCAGGGATCGCGAGCAGTACTTC	CASSLGRDREQYF
.	TRBV7-2	TRBJ2-1	TRBD1	TGTGCCAGTTCGGGACAGAGGAACAATGAGCAGTTCTTC	CASSGQRNNEQFF
many	TRBV7-9	TRBJ1-4	TRBD1	TGTGCCAGCAGCTTACGGGTAACAGGGGTTGAAAAACTGTTTTTT	CASSLRVTGVEKLFF
few	TRBV28	TRBJ1-5	.	TGTGCCAGCAAGGAGGGGGGTCAGCCCCAGCATTTT	CASKEGGQPQHF
many	TRBV19	TRBJ1-1	.	TGTGCCAGTAGTATCCAGGGCCTGAACACTGAAGCTTTCTTT	CASSIQGLNTEAFF
.	TRBV6-2/TRBV6-3	TRBJ1-2	.	TGTGCCAGCAGTCGATCGACAGGAAGTCTCAATGGCTACACCTTC	CASSRSTGSLNGYTF
many	TRBV2	TRBJ1-2	.	TGTGCCAGCAGTAGCGGCTGGACAGTAAACGCGGATGGCTACACCTTC	CASSSGWTVNADGYTF
many	TRBV5-1	TRBJ2-2	.	TGCGCCAGCAGCCTGGGGACTCGATATACCGGGGAGCTGTTTTTT	CASSLGTRYTGELFF
many	TRBV11-2	TRBJ1-1	.	TGTGCCAGCAGCTTAGCATACAAGAACACTGAAGCTTTCTTT	CASSLAYKNTEAFF
.	TRBV18	TRBJ1-3	.	TGTGCCAGCTCACCGCGACAGCACATCTCTGGAAACACCATATATTTT	CASSPRQHISGNTIYF
few	TRBV6-1	TRBJ2-7	.	TGTGCCAGCAGGCTCAGGGATGAGGCTCGCTCCTACGAGCAGTACTTC	CASRLRDEARSYEQYF
.	TRBV28	TRBJ2-7	TRBD1	TGTGCCAGCAGTCTACCTCAGACCGGGACAGATAACTACGAGCAGTACTTC	CASSLPQTGTDNYEQYF
many	TRBV6-1	TRBJ1-2	.	TGTGCCAGCAGTCAATCGGACAATGCCTATGGCTACACCTTC	CASSQSDNAYGYTF
many	TRBV29-1	TRBJ2-1	.	TGCAGCGTCGGAGGATACAATGAGCAGTTCTTC	CSVGGYNEQFF
many	TRBV12-3/TRBV12-4	TRBJ1-1	.	TGTGCCAGCAGCTCGGACAGTGAAGCTTTCTTT	CASSSDSEAFF
.	TRBV15	TRBJ2-6	.	TGTGCCACCAGCAGAGCCCTGGGCCTATACTCTGGGGCCAACGTCCTGACTTTC	CATSRALGLYSGANVLTF
medium-sized	TRBV6-5	TRBJ1-4	TRBD1	TGTGCCAGCACCTTCGGACAGGGCGGAAAACTGTTTTTT	CASTFGQGGKLFF
.	TRBV28	TRBJ1-6	.	TGTGCCAGCAGTTTAGGGTTGGGCAATTCACCCCTCCACTTT	CASSLGLGNSPLHF
many	TRBV18	TRBJ1-1	.	TGTGCCAGCTCACCACAGGGATCGGGGGCATATAACACTGAAGCTTTCTTT	CASSPQGSGAYNTEAFF
many	TRBV11-2	TRBJ1-2	.	TGTGCCAGCAGCAAAGACAGGAACTATGGCTACACCTTC	CASSKDRNYGYTF
many	TRBV12-3/TRBV12-4	TRBJ1-2	.	TGTGCCAGCAGGCTGGCAGGGATCGATGGCTACACCTTC	CASRLAGIDGYTF
few	TRBV4-1	TRBJ1-2	.	TGCGCCAGCAGCCAAGACAGGGAGTATGGCTACACCTTC	CASSQDREYGYTF
few	TRBV12-3/TRBV12-4	TRBJ1-5	.	TGTGCCAGCAGTTTAGGGTTAGGGGATCAGCCCCAGCATTTT	CASSLGLGDQPQHF
many	TRBV20-1	TRBJ1-6	.	TGCAGTGCTGATAAGATCGGGGGCGCCTCTTCACCCCTCCACTTT	CSADKIGGASSPLHF
few	TRBV4-3	TRBJ1-4	TRBD1	TGCGCCAGCAGCCGGGGGACAGGGGCGGATGAAAAACTGTTTTTT	CASSRGTGADEKLFF
many	TRBV11-2	TRBJ2-2	.	TGTGCCAGCAGCTCTGCAGGGGCCAAGACCGGGGAGCTGTTTTTT	CASSSAGAKTGELFF
.	TRBV30	TRBJ2-2	.	TGTGCCTGGAGTCACAGGGTAAGCTGGCTATCCACCGGGGAGCTGTTTTTT	CAWSHRVSWLSTGELFF
.	TRBV28	TRBJ2-4	.	TGTGCCAGCAGTTTACCGACCATGTACATTCAGTACTTC	CASSLPTMYIQYF
many	TRBV5-5	TRBJ1-2	.	TGTGTCTCCAGCTTGTGGGGGGCGCTTGAAAACTATGGCTACACCTTC	CVSSLWGALENYGYTF
many	TRBV19	TRBJ2-1	.	TGTGCCAGTAGCCCGACAGGAACCTACAATGAGCAGTTCTTC	CASSPTGTYNEQFF
.	TRBV2	TRBJ1-5	TRBD1	TGTGCCAGCAGGAGGGACAGCCAGCAGCCCCAGCATTTT	CASRRDSQQPQHF
many	TRBV2	TRBJ2-7	.	TGTGCCAGCAGGGCCCAGGGTAACTCCTACGAGCAGTACTTC	CASRAQGNSYEQYF
many	TRBV28	TRBJ2-7	.	TGTGCCAGCAGTTTTACAGGGAGCTCCTACGAGCAGTACTTC	CASSFTGSSYEQYF
.	TRBV9	TRBJ2-1	.	TGTGCCAGCGGGAGGCTTGGGAATGAGCAGTTCTTC	CASGRLGNEQFF
few	TRBV29-1	TRBJ1-4	.	TGCAGCGTTGGGGTGGCGGTCGGGGTTGAAAAACTGTTTTTT	CSVGVAVGVEKLFF
many	TRBV15	TRBJ1-2	.	TGTGCCACCAGCAGAGATCCGGATGTAACACTCTATGGCTACACCTTC	CATSRDPDVTLYGYTF
few	TRBV14	TRBJ2-6	TRBD1	TGTGCCAGCAAACGGACAGGGCTTAACTCTGGGGCCAACGTCCTGACTTTC	CASKRTGLNSGANVLTF
many	TRBV20-1	TRBJ1-1	TRBD1	TGCAGTGCTCCTAGGACAGGGAGGCACACTGAAGCTTTCTTT	CSAPRTGRHTEAFF
many	TRBV12-3/TRBV12-4	TRBJ2-2	TRBD1	TGTGCCAGCATCGACAGGGCCCCCACCGGGGAGCTGTTTTTT	CASIDRAPTGELFF
many	TRBV12-3/TRBV12-4	TRBJ1-2	TRBD1	TGTGCCAGCAGTTTACAGGGGGGGAATGGCTACACCTTC	CASSLQGGNGYTF
many	TRBV7-9	TRBJ1-2	.	TGTGCCAGCAGCCCAGGGTCAGGGCGTACCTATGGCTACACCTTC	CASSPGSGRTYGYTF
many	TRBV6-6	TRBJ1-5	TRBD1	TGTGCCAGCAGTCCGGGACAGGTTCCCAATCAGCCCCAGCATTTT	CASSPGQVPNQPQHF
many	TRBV4-3	TRBJ1-1	.	TGCGCCAGCAGCCAAGGGGTCAGAACAAACACTGAAGCTTTCTTT	CASSQGVRTNTEAFF
many	TRBV6-6	TRBJ2-3	.	TGTGCCAGCAGTCCGGGACACAGCACAGATACGCAGTATTTT	CASSPGHSTDTQYF
many	TRBV11-2	TRBJ1-5	.	TGTGCCAGCAGACCCACAGGGACTCAGCCCCAGCATTTT	CASRPTGTQPQHF
.	TRBV15	TRBJ2-1	.	TGTGCCACCAGCAGAGGGGGGGCCGTCTTCAATGAGCAGTTCTTC	CATSRGGAVFNEQFF
.	TRBV5-8	TRBJ2-7	.	TGTGCCAGCAGCTTGGAACTTTCTACCTACGAGCAGTACTTC	CASSLELSTYEQYF
many	TRBV9	TRBJ1-2	TRBD1	TGTGCCAGCAGCGCGGGGACAGGGCATGGCTACACCTTC	CASSAGTGHGYTF
many	TRBV20-1	TRBJ2-3	.	TGCAGTGCTAGATCTGGACCCACCACAGATACGCAGTATTTT	CSARSGPTTDTQYF
few	TRBV20-1	TRBJ1-3	.	TGCAGTGCTAGAGACAGGGGATATCCTGGAAACACCATATATTTT	CSARDRGYPGNTIYF
.	TRBV20-1	TRBJ1-1	.	TGCAGTGCTAGAGATCGGCAGGGTGTAAGCGCTTTCTTT	CSARDRQGVSAFF
many	TRBV12-3/TRBV12-4	TRBJ2-1	TRBD2	TGTGCCAGCCTCTGGGTGGGACTAGCGGGGAGAACAAAGTACAATGAGCAGTTCTTC	CASLWVGLAGRTKYNEQFF
.	TRBV11-2	TRBJ2-1	.	TGTGCCAGCAGCCGGGGACGGGGCAATGAGCAGTTCTTC	CASSRGRGNEQFF
many	TRBV6-6	TRBJ2-3	.	TGTGCCAGCAGCCCTCTGTTGCTAGCGAGCACAGATACGCAGTATTTT	CASSPLLLASTDTQYF
.	TRBV7-6	TRBJ2-3	TRBD2	TGTGCCAGCAGCTTAGTGGCTAGCGGGCGACGAACAGATACGCAGTATTTT	CASSLVASGRRTDTQYF
.	TRBV20-1	TRBJ1-2	.	TGCAGTGCTAGGGCCCTAGGATCCTCTAACTATGGCTACACCTTC	CSARALGSSNYGYTF
.	TRBV7-8	TRBJ2-3	TRBD2	TGTGCCAGCAGCTCTCCTAGCGGGGGGGCCACAGATACGCAGTATTTT	CASSSPSGGATDTQYF